The clone carrying this T cell receptor beta chain was seen once. Its antigen is not known. Germline CDR1 and CDR2: SGHTA and FQGNSA. Between the trimmed V and J ends, which lost 0 bases and 0 bases, there was a span of 8 bases. The CDR3 extends over 15 amino acids. This sample stems from a study of graft-versus-host responses after intestinal transplantation. Turning to the study itself: Tacrolimus plus steroids were given to all recipients for approximately three years, preceded by anti-thymocyte globulin induction. Study-wide findings and caveats: There were GvH clones found in recipient marrow, and some of them appeared first in ileum or blood.

Sequenced by immunoSEQ multiplex PCR; TCRdb stores in-frame clones only, minus some. The data show more than 5,000 clones, just over 70% seen once. This TCR came from a human patient who received an intestinal transplant, so some T cells may come from the graft donor. This sample comprised PBMCs, obtained around 300 days after intestinal transplant. This chain links TRBV7-2 with TRBJ1-1; a possible D gene is TRBD1 (6 bases). The DNA for the CDR3 is TGTGCCAGCAGCTTAGCGACAGGTCTGAACACTGAAGCTTTCTTT. Amino acids: CASSLATGLNTEAFF.